This note documents a single TCR beta chain sequence. Its antigen remains unknown. The record originates from a study of T cells in localized non-small cell lung cancer. General observations from the study: Out of the top 100 tumor clones, a median approximately 50 were seen in adjacent lung. Uninvolved adjacent lung showed higher T cell clonality than tumor.

The CDR3 spans 13 residues. Deletions cut 4 bases from V and 4 bases from J, with 10 bases between. Some clones are missing from TCRdb's copy, which holds only in-frame ones; the method was immunoSEQ multiplex PCR. The sample holds 6,000 or so clones, roughly 23% seen once. Sequencing was performed on lung tumor tissue, taken before any cancer treatment. The V gene is TRBV7-1, the J gene TRBJ1-1; possibly TRBD1 for D (5 bases). TRBV7-1 is designated an ORF whose function remains uncertain. The TCR sequence derives from a female donor aged 60 or older with stage I lung adenocarcinoma. The CDR3 protein is CASSFTGGTEAFF. The CDR3 coding sequence is TGTGCCAGCAGCTTTACCGGGGGCACTGAAGCTTTCTTT.